The entry below describes one T cell receptor (beta chain). Authors' data handling: The authors estimated nucleated cell counts from reference gene primer amplification. Produced via immunoSEQ multiplex PCR; TCRdb's table is partial and in-frame only. That table gives V, J and clone size, and the DNA gave D and trimming. Among about 250,000 clones, over 65% were seen once, and the ten largest hold about 3.1%. These data belong to a study of blood T cell repertoires in COVID-19. Study context: Samples taken during acute and convalescent COVID-19 were collected in the United States, Italy and Spain. In each case, the material was cDNA or gDNA derived from T cells, B-cell-depleted T cells, or PBMCs.

The trim removed 3 bases at V and 2 bases at J, leaving 6 bases unmatched. This CDR3 spans 16 amino acids. Germline CDR1 and CDR2: SGHNT and YYREEE (reference sequence). The sequenced sample consisted of peripheral blood. This clonotype was sampled from a woman of 80 years or more with acute or convalescent COVID-19. The rearrangement joins TRBV5-4 to TRBJ1-4; TRBD1 agrees at 8 bases. The CDR3 reads CASSSGRDRTNEKLFF. The DNA of the CDR3 is TGTGCCAGCAGCTCGGGACGGGACAGGACTAATGAAAAACTGTTTTTT.